The sequence of this T cell receptor (beta chain) was determined in a study of shared clonotypes between healthy human individuals. As for the study in general: Researchers assigned three CD4 naive, three CD4 memory, two CD8 naive and one CD8 memory plate to each donor. Study outcomes and limitations: Memory subsets had estimated richness that was generally smaller than that of naive subsets. About 5% was the fraction of naive CD4 clonotypes found shared across a few donors.

The genomic DNA of each subset was split evenly across several immunoSEQ plates. Clones were read by immunoSEQ multiplex PCR, and TCRdb kept only the in-frame ones, dropping some. The data show more than 2 million clones, with approximately 95% seen just once and more than 0.1% held by the top ten. Germline-derived CDR1 and CDR2 are SGHTA and FQGNSA. CDR3 length: 14 amino acids. V was cut by 5 bases and J by 2 bases, with 13 bases left in between. As to this clone: Antigen unknown.

Sample: naive CD4+ T cells sorted from blood. Subset defined: CD45RA+ positively selected. The J gene is TRBJ2-7, the V gene TRBV7-2; D perhaps matches TRBD2 (5 bases). This clonotype was obtained from a young man in good health. This CDR3 reads CASSPTAGTYEQYF. The CDR3 DNA follows: TGTGCCAGCAGCCCTACGGCCGGGACCTACGAGCAGTACTTC.